Below, 25 T cell receptor beta chains from the same sample are listed, as sequenced in a study of CD8 T cells in ankylosing spondylitis. General observations from the study: For ankylosing spondylitis blood, a TCR beta motif of several highly homologous variants appeared characteristic.

TCRdb analysed the 5' RACE reads with MiXCR anew, one entry per CDR3 protein. This sample has some 800,000 distinct CDR3 sequences, with approximately 10% found just once. Their antigen targets remain unknown. What was sequenced was blood, either unsorted or a sorted T cell fraction (not recorded which). All receptors derive from a male donor with ankylosing spondylitis.

This clonotype was seen a few times. This chain uses TRBV7-9 with TRBJ2-7; D may be TRBD1 (5 bases). The CDR3 totals 14 residues. Germline V gene lookup returns CDR1 SEHNR and CDR2 FQNEAQ (reference sequence). V was pared by 1 base and J by 2 bases, with 9 bases between. CDR3 DNA sequence: TGTGCCAGCAGCTTAGTACGACAGCCCTACGAGCAGTACTTC. Amino acid sequence: CASSLVRQPYEQYF. The full variable domain, completed using reference TRBV7-9 and TRBJ2-7, is DTGVSQNPRHKITKRGQNVTFRCDPISEHNRLYWYRQTLGQGPEFLTYFQNEAQLEKSRLLSDRFSAERPKGSFSTLEIQRTEQGDSAMYLCASSLVRQPYEQYFGPGTRLTVT.

This clonotype was detected many times. The genes are TRBV7-9 and TRBJ1-5, with D possibly being TRBD1 (6 bases). Germline CDR1 SEHNR, CDR2 FQNEAQ (reference sequence). CDR3 length: 15 residues. The V end lost 5 bases, the J end lost 1 base, and 12 bases lay between the germline ends. CDR3 in DNA: TGTGCCAGCAGCCAGGGGACCACAAGCAATCAGCCCCAGCATTTT. Translating it yields CASSQGTTSNQPQHF.

This clonotype was picked up many times. This chain connects TRBV4-3 to TRBJ1-3; no clear D gene. The CDR3 contains 15 residues. Per the germline V gene, CDR1 is LGHNA and CDR2 is YSLEER. Trimming removed 0 bases from V and 0 bases from J, with 6 bases in between. CDR3 sequence: CASSQDKYSGNTIYF. DNA for the CDR3: TGCGCCAGCAGCCAAGATAAGTACTCTGGAAACACCATATATTTT.

This clonotype was seen just once. The CDR3 sequence is CASSLARDLAEQYF. Here the CDR3 DNA reads TGTGCCAGCAGCTTAGCTCGGGACCTAGCCGAGCAGTACTTC. The chain has TRBV7-6 and TRBJ2-7; the D gene could be TRBD1 or TRBD2 (5 bases each). The V end was cut by 0 bases, the J end by 6 bases, with 12 bases between. Per germline, CDR1 SGHVS and CDR2 FNYEAQ. The CDR3 totals 14 residues.

The V gene is TRBV6-5, the J gene TRBJ1-1; 8 nucleotides match TRBD1. Germline values: CDR1 MNHEY, CDR2 SVGAGI. The V segment lost 6 bases and the J segment 4 bases; nucleotides outside the gene matches: 7. The CDR3 contains 14 residues. CDR3 sequence reads: CASRLGQGPTEAFF. In DNA form, the CDR3 reads TGTGCCAGCAGACTCGGACAGGGACCCACTGAAGCTTTCTTT.

The genes are TRBV15 and TRBJ2-7, with D possibly called TRBD1 or TRBD2 (5 bases each). This CDR3 is 13 amino acids long. The ends were cut back, 0 bases at V and 6 bases at J, with 9 bases in the middle. The germline V gene encodes CDR1 LNHNV and CDR2 YYDKDF (reference sequence). In DNA, the CDR3 is TGTGCCACCAGCAGAGACGGGGCGGCCGAGCAGTACTTC. It translates to CATSRDGAAEQYF.

This clonotype was seen repeatedly, ten times or more. The chain recombines TRBV29-1 with TRBJ2-1, with 8 bases that match TRBD2. Germline V gives CDR1 SQVTM, CDR2 ANQGSEA. The V segment lost 4 bases and the J segment 7 bases; nucleotides outside the gene matches: 12. The CDR3 runs 15 residues. CDR3 in amino acids: CSVGLAGKILNEQFF. In nucleotides, the CDR3 is TGCAGCGTTGGATTAGCGGGGAAGATTTTGAATGAGCAGTTCTTC.

The CDR3 region is CASSVGVLNTEAFF. The CDR3, as DNA: TGTGCCAGCAGCGTAGGAGTATTAAACACTGAAGCTTTCTTT. This chain uses TRBV9 with TRBJ1-1, with D uncertain. The CDR3 has 14 residues. CDR1 and CDR2 from the germline V gene are SGDLS and YYNGEE. V was shortened by 0 bases and J by 2 bases, with 8 bases between the two germline ends.

This clonotype was counted many times. The gene calls are TRBV6-2 or TRBV6-3 and TRBJ1-5; possible D gene TRBD1, 5 bases. Trimming left V 4 bases short and J 9 bases short, with 13 bases between. The CDR3 covers 13 residues. The germline gives CDR1 MNHEY, CDR2 SVGEGT. This CDR3 reads CASSSAGPRPQHF. The CDR3, as DNA: TGTGCCAGCAGTTCGGCAGGGCCAAGGCCCCAGCATTTT.

This clonotype was detected ten times or more. V usage is TRBV29-1 and J usage is TRBJ2-7, with D unclear. Per germline, CDR1 SQVTM and CDR2 ANQGSEA. V was trimmed by 4 bases and J by 0 bases, leaving 13 bases between them. This CDR3 region has 14 residues. CDR3 nucleotide sequence: TGCAGCGTTGTAAGTAACGTGGCCTCCTACGAGCAGTACTTC. Encoded protein: CSVVSNVASYEQYF.

There are many counts of this clonotype. V is TRBV7-2 and J is TRBJ1-5; 10 bases map to TRBD1. The length of the CDR3 is 15 residues. Trimming removed 4 bases from V and 3 bases from J; junction bases left unmatched: 3. Germline V gives CDR1 SGHTA, CDR2 FQGNSA. CDR3 protein: CASSSGTGANQPQHF. The CDR3 bases are TGTGCCAGCAGCTCCGGGACAGGGGCCAATCAGCCCCAGCATTTT.

This clonotype was counted between two and nine times. This chain uses TRBV2 with TRBJ2-7; D is unclear. This CDR3 contains 12 residues. Germline-derived CDR1 and CDR2 are SNHLY and FYNNEI. Trimming took 7 bases from V and 7 from J, leaving 14 bases between them. This CDR3 is CASKYTGPEQYF. The CDR3 DNA is TGTGCCAGCAAATATACCGGGCCAGAGCAGTACTTC.

J is TRBJ2-1 and V is TRBV7-8, with 10 bases fitting TRBD2. The CDR3 covers 18 residues. J was trimmed by 1 base and V by 3 bases; bases with no gene match: 9. Germline V lookup: CDR1 SGHVS, CDR2 FQNEAQ. The CDR3 nucleotides are TGTGCCAGCAGCTTCGGGACTAGCGACAGAAGGTCCTACAATGAGCAGTTCTTC. Translated: CASSFGTSDRRSYNEQFF.

In DNA form, the CDR3 reads TGTGCCAGCAAATCAGGCGACTATGGCTACACCTTC. It codes for CASKSGDYGYTF. The chain has TRBV6-5 and TRBJ1-2, with D hard to call. Per germline, CDR1 MNHEY and CDR2 SVGAGI. The CDR3 runs to 12 residues. Trimming left V 7 bases short and J 3 bases short, with 9 bases between.

The chain has TRBV28 and TRBJ2-2; TRBD1 aligns across 9 bases. Germline-derived CDR1 and CDR2 are MDHEN and SYDVKM. The CDR3 runs to 12 residues. CDR3 residues: CAQGAPTGELFF. The CDR3 DNA follows: TGTGCACAGGGGGCGCCCACCGGGGAGCTGTTTTTT.

Comment on this clonotype: At one boundary the junction diverges from the germline segment, which might be a read error. The chain couples TRBV5-1 to TRBJ2-3, with 7 bases aligning to TRBD2. Germline V gene lookup returns CDR1 SGHRS and CDR2 YFSETQ. The length of the CDR3 is 16 residues. CDR3 nucleotides: TGCACCAGCAGCTTGGGAGCGGGACGAGGGGCAGATACGCAGTATTTT. Translating gives CTSSLGAGRGADTQYF.

This chain connects TRBV7-2 to TRBJ1-2, with a weak D call TRBD1 (6 bases). There are 13 residues in the CDR3. With 2 bases removed from V and 7 bases from J, the gap between germline ends came to 11 bases. Germline V gene data show CDR1 as SGHTA and CDR2 as FQGNSA. CDR3 protein: CASSLWGAVGYTF. The DNA of the CDR3 is TGTGCCAGCAGCTTATGGGGGGCGGTTGGCTACACCTTC.

The chain employs TRBV10-3 and TRBJ2-7; possible D gene TRBD1, 6 bases. V was pared by 2 bases and J by 1 base, with 9 bases between. The CDR3 runs to 14 residues. Germline lookup yields CDR1 ENHRY and CDR2 SYGVKD. For the CDR3, the DNA is TGTGCCATCAGTGAGCGGGACAAATCCTACGAGCAGTACTTC. This translates into CAISERDKSYEQYF.

This clonotype has only a few counts. V gene TRBV5-1 combines with J gene TRBJ2-5; D gene unclear. The CDR3 loop spans 16 amino acids. V was pared by 0 bases and J by 5 bases, with 17 bases between. Germline CDR1 reads SGHRS; CDR2 reads YFSETQ. CDR3 region: CASSLAAAERVETQYF. The CDR3 DNA reads TGCGCCAGCAGCTTGGCGGCGGCGGAGCGAGTGGAGACCCAGTACTTC. The full variable domain, its missing parts supplied by reference TRBV5-1 and TRBJ2-5, is KAGVTQTPRYLIKTRGQQVTLSCSPISGHRSVSWYQQTPGQGLQFLFEYFSETQRNKGNFPGRFSGRQFSNSRSEMNVSTLELGDSALYLCASSLAAAERVETQYFGPGTRLLVL.

This clonotype was observed a few times. The chain has TRBV7-2 and TRBJ2-3; no firm D call. The CDR3 has 15 residues. The germline V and J ends were trimmed by 1 base and 6 bases, with 14 bases remaining between them. CDR1 and CDR2 (germline): SGHTA, FQGNSA. The CDR3 loop is CASSLVRTVGDTQYF. The DNA for the CDR3 is TGTGCCAGCAGCTTAGTTAGGACCGTCGGTGATACGCAGTATTTT.

The chain couples TRBV11-2 to TRBJ2-2; 8 bases align to TRBD2. The CDR3 is 18 amino acids. After removal of 0 bases from V and 0 bases from J, the junction contained 6 bases not matched to a gene. Looked up from germline, CDR1 is SGHAT and CDR2 is FQNNGV. This CDR3 is CASSLDILAVSNTGELFF. CDR3 coding DNA: TGTGCCAGCAGCTTAGATATACTAGCGGTCTCGAACACCGGGGAGCTGTTTTTT.

This clonotype showed up just a few times. The chain joins TRBV19 to TRBJ2-7; D gene ambiguous. Germline lookup yields CDR1 LNHDA and CDR2 SQIVND (reference sequence). This CDR3 has 15 residues. V was shortened by 5 bases and J by 0 bases, with 14 bases between the two germline ends. CDR3: CASSRRQASSYEQYF. The CDR3 DNA reads TGTGCCAGTAGTCGCAGGCAGGCGAGCTCCTACGAGCAGTACTTC. The whole variable domain, remainder taken from reference TRBV19 and TRBJ2-7, is DGGITQSPKYLFRKEGQNVTLSCEQNLNHDAMYWYRQDPGQGLRLIYYSQIVNDFQKGDIAEGYSVSREKKESFPLTVTSAQKNPTAFYLCASSRRQASSYEQYFGPGTRLTVT.

This clonotype was seen a few times. The chain couples TRBV20-1 to TRBJ2-3, with 7 positions matching TRBD2. V was clipped by 0 bases and J by 4 bases; unmatched bases: 10. The CDR3 length is 16 residues. CDR1 DFQATT and CDR2 SNEGSKA come from the germline V gene (reference sequence). DNA of the CDR3: TGCAGTGCTAGAGACTACACCTTGGGGAGGGCAGATACGCAGTATTTT. The encoded protein is CSARDYTLGRADTQYF.

Only a few counts were recorded for this clonotype. The rearrangement links TRBV10-3 to TRBJ1-6; 9 bases line up with TRBD1. Germline trimming cut 4 bases from V and 8 bases from J; bases unmatched to any gene: 6. Germline assignment: CDR1 ENHRY and CDR2 SYGVKD. The CDR3 extends over 15 amino acids. As DNA, the CDR3 is TGTGCCATCAGTGGGCCGGGACAGGGTGATTCACCCCTCCACTTT. Protein product: CAISGPGQGDSPLHF.

The CDR3 DNA sequence: TGTGCCAGCAGCTTACCGGGACAGGAATATGGCTACACCTTC. Its protein product is CASSLPGQEYGYTF. This rearrangement joins TRBV7-2 to TRBJ1-2; 8 positions agree with TRBD1. The CDR3 is 14 residues long. Germline-derived CDR1 and CDR2 are SGHTA and FQGNSA. V dropped 2 bases and J dropped 5; count of bases not matched to a gene: 4.